This record concerns one T cell receptor (beta chain) sequence. Antigen: not known. J gave up 7 bases and V 5 bases, and 6 bases lay outside the gene matches. The germline CDR1 and CDR2 sequences are SGHDT and YYEEEE. The CDR3 is 14 residues long. The data originate from a study of OX40 agonist ivuxolimab in advanced cancers. The repertoire was sequenced with immunoSEQ multiplex PCR; TCRdb's copy has only in-frame clones and lacks some. Here the sample spans some 52,000 clones, over 70% being singletons. General study points: Researchers report that CD8+ T cells had, on average, more expanded clones than CD4+.

The starting material was CD4+ or CD8+ T cells sorted from blood, obtained in a trial of the OX40 agonist ivuxolimab. The receptor's source is an adult with an advanced solid tumor such as melanoma, head and neck, liver or kidney cancer. This chain uses TRBV5-6 with TRBJ1-4; 9 bases fit TRBD1. CDR3 DNA: TGTGCCAGCAGGGGGACAGGGCCGAGTGAAAAACTGTTTTTT. Translated, it gives CASRGTGPSEKLFF.